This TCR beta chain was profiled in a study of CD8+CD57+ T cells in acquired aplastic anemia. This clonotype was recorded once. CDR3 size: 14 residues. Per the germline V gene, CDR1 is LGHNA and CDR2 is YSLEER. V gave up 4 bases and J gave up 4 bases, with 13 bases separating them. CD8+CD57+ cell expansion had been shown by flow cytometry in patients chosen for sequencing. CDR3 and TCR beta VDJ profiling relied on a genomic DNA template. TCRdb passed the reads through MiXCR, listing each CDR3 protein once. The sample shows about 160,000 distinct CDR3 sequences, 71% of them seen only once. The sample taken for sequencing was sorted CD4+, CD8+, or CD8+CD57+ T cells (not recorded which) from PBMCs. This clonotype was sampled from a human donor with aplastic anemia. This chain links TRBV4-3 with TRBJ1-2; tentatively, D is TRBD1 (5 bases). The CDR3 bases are TGCGCCAGCAGCCCCGGTTGGGGGACCTATGGCTACACCTTC. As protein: CASSPGWGTYGYTF.